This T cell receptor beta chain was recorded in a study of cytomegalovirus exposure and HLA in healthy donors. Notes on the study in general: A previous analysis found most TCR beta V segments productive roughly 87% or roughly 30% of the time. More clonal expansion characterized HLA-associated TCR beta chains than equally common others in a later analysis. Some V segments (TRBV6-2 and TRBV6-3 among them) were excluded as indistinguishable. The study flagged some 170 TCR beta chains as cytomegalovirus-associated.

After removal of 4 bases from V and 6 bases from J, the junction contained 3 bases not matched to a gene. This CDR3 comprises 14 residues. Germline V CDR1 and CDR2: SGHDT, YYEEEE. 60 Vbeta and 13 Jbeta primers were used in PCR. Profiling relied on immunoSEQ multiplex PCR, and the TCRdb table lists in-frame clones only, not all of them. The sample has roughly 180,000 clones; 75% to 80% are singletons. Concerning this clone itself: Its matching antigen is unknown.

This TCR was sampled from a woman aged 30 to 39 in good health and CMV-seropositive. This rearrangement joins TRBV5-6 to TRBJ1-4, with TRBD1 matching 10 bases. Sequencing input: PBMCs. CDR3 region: CASSRQGAYEKLFF. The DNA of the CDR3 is TGTGCCAGCAGCCGACAGGGGGCCTATGAAAAACTGTTTTTT.